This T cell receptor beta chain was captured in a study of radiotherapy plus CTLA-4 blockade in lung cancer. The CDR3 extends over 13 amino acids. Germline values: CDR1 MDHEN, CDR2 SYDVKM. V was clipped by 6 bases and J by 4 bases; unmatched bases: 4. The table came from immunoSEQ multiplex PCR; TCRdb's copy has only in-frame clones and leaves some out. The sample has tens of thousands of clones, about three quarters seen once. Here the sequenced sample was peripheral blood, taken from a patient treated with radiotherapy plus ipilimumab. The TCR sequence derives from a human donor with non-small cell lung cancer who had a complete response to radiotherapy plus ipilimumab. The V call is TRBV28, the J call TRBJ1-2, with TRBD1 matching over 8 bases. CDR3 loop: CASRTGASYGYTF. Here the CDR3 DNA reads TGTGCCAGCAGGACAGGGGCCAGCTATGGCTACACCTTC.